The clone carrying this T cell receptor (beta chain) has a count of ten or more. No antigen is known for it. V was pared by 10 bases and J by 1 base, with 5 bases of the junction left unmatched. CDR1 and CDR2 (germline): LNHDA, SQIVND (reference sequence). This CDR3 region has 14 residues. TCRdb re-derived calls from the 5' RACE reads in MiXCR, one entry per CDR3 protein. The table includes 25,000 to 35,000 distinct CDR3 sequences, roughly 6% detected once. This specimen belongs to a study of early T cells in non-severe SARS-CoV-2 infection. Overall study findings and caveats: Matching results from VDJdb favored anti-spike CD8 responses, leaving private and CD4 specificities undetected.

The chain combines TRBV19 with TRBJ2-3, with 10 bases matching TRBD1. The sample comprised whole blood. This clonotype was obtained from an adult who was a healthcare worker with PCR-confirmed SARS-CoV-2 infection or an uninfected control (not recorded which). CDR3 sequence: CATRDRGRTDTQYF. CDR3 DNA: TGTGCCACCCGCGACAGGGGGCGCACAGATACGCAGTATTTT.